Listed here are 22 T cell receptor beta chains from one sample, sequenced in a study of Graves' ophthalmopathy and Graves' hyperthyroidism (dated by TCRdb to about 2018). Sequencing relied on an Illumina HiSeq 2000. For repertoire sequencing, TCR beta CDR3 regions were amplified from RNA transcripts. HTBI primers and the Qiagen OneStep RT-PCR kit were used in a first-round RT-PCR, which was followed by a second-round multiplex PCR, size selection and purification. TCRdb's own reprocessing of the public reads used fastp at Q25 and MiXCR and kept productive beta chains. Each entry is one CDR3 protein sequence, shown with its most common DNA and genes. For this sample the table gives roughly 500,000 distinct CDR3 sequences, of which roughly 14% were detected only once. Clones ranked in the top ten supply roughly 10% of the sample. Material for sequencing was blood. These receptors all come from a woman aged 30 to 39 with Graves' ophthalmopathy. Donor details come from another sample of the same person, matched by shared clones.

The chain carries TRBV4-1 and TRBJ2-1; 10 bases fit TRBD2. J gave up 9 bases and V 3 bases, and 8 bases lay outside the gene matches. CDR1 MGHRA and CDR2 YSYEKL come from the germline V gene. This CDR3 has 15 residues. This CDR3 reads CASSQTASGGGEQFF. The CDR3 DNA follows: TGCGCCAGCAGCCAGACGGCTAGCGGGGGTGGTGAGCAGTTCTTC.

There are many counts of this clonotype. This chain joins TRBV28 and TRBJ1-1, with a weak D call TRBD1 (5 bases). Germline CDR1 is MDHEN and CDR2 is SYDVKM. V gave up 3 bases and J gave up 1 base, with 12 bases separating them. This CDR3 is built from 15 residues. The CDR3 is CASSFLQGQNTEAFF. For the CDR3, the DNA is TGTGCCAGCAGTTTTTTGCAGGGCCAGAACACTGAAGCTTTCTTT.

V and J are TRBV4-2 and TRBJ1-1, with a weak D call TRBD1 (5 bases). Germline V gene lookup returns CDR1 LGHNA and CDR2 YNFKEQ. Trimming took 1 base from V and 11 from J, leaving 14 bases between them. The CDR3 totals 13 residues. This CDR3 is CASSQGGDQWAFF. The CDR3 DNA is TGTGCCAGCAGCCAAGGGGGGGATCAATGGGCTTTCTTT.

The chain links TRBV2 to TRBJ1-1; unclear D gene. Germline CDR1 reads SNHLY; CDR2 reads FYNNEI. The CDR3 has 11 residues. The V end lost 8 bases, the J end lost 11 bases, and 15 bases lay between the germline ends. The DNA for the CDR3 is TGTGCCAGCTCCCGCCGCCCGGGGGCTTTCTTT. As protein: CASSRRPGAFF.

This clonotype was observed many times. The chain uses TRBV10-3 and TRBJ1-6; 7 nucleotides match TRBD1. CDR3 length: 18 amino acids. The ends lost 3 bases at V and 6 bases at J; junction bases unmatched: 14. Germline V CDR1 and CDR2: ENHRY, SYGVKD. In DNA form, the CDR3 reads TGTGCCATCAGTGACAGCCTACAGGGGTGGTCGGGTAATTCACCCCTCCACTTT. Protein sequence: CAISDSLQGWSGNSPLHF.

This sequence joins TRBV4-2 and TRBJ2-4, with D perhaps assigned TRBD1 or TRBD2 (5 bases each). V dropped 2 bases and J dropped 6 bases, with 14 bases sitting between them. The length of the CDR3 is 15 residues. CDR1 is LGHNA, CDR2 YNFKEQ, per germline. CDR3 amino acids: CASSQPGTWGNIQYF. For the CDR3, the DNA is TGTGCCAGCAGCCAACCCGGGACGTGGGGAAACATTCAGTACTTC.

In the case of this clonotype: This clone may be a read error of a much larger clone one base away. This chain links TRBV7-2 with TRBJ2-5, with D perhaps matching TRBD1 (6 bases). This CDR3 has 15 residues. Germline lookup yields CDR1 SGHTA and CDR2 FQGNSA. This CDR3 is CASSFRANREETKYF. The CDR3 bases are TGTGCCAGCAGCTTCCGGGCCAACAGGGAAGAGACCAAGTACTTC.

The sample holds many counts of this clonotype. The rearrangement joins TRBV20-1 to TRBJ2-7; D not resolved. The germline gives CDR1 DFQATT, CDR2 SNEGSKA (reference sequence). The CDR3 length is 13 residues. Trimming took 4 bases from V and 3 from J, leaving 13 bases between them. The CDR3 reads CSAIRTPLYEQYF. The CDR3 DNA reads TGCAGTGCTATTCGTACCCCCCTCTACGAGCAGTACTTC.

This clonotype was seen more than once but under ten times. The chain joins TRBV18 to TRBJ2-7, with 7 bases fitting TRBD1. The CDR3 sequence is 14 residues long. V dropped 5 bases and J dropped 0; count of bases not matched to a gene: 4. Germline CDR1 and CDR2: KGHSH and LQKENI. The DNA for the CDR3 is TGTGCCAGCTCAGGGACAGTGAGCTCCTACGAGCAGTACTTC. Amino acid sequence: CASSGTVSSYEQYF.

At least ten counts were recorded for this clonotype. This rearrangement joins TRBV28 to TRBJ2-7, with TRBD2 as a possible D gene (6 bases). Per germline, CDR1 MDHEN and CDR2 SYDVKM. The V and J ends lost 3 bases and 0 bases respectively, with 18 bases between them. This CDR3 has 17 residues. DNA of the CDR3: TGTGCCAGCAGTTTGGGCCCCGGGGCGGGAAACTCCTACGAGCAGTACTTC. Residues: CASSLGPGAGNSYEQYF.

At least ten counts were recorded for this clonotype. Given a much more abundant clone one base away, this may be a read error. CDR3 in DNA: TGTGCCAGCCACGGAGCGGGGAACTATGGCTACACCTTC. Translation: CASHGAGNYGYTF. The V gene is TRBV28, the J gene TRBJ1-2; D remains unclear. Trimming shortened V by 8 bases and J by 2 bases, and 12 bases separated the two germline ends. The germline V gene has CDR1 MDHEN and CDR2 SYDVKM. The CDR3 length is 13 residues.

A word on this clonotype: This may arise from a read error, as a much more abundant clone is one base away. V gene TRBV20-1 combines with J gene TRBJ2-5; TRBD2 matches at 7 bases. The germline V gene encodes CDR1 DFQATT and CDR2 SNEGSKA (reference sequence). Trimming took 3 bases from V and 9 from J; bases not matched to a gene: 13. The length of the CDR3 is 14 residues. This chain's CDR3 is CSASPQRGWESQYF. The CDR3 bases are TGCAGTGCTAGTCCCCAGCGGGGATGGGAGTCCCAGTACTTC.

The sample holds many counts of this clonotype. V is TRBV9 and J is TRBJ1-6, with TRBD1 matching 7 bases. CDR3 size: 15 residues. V dropped 2 bases and J dropped 8; count of bases not matched to a gene: 7. From germline, CDR1 is SGDLS and CDR2 YYNGEE. The DNA for the CDR3 is TGTGCCAGCAGCGTGGGGGACAGCGATCATTCACCCCTCCACTTT. Translation gives CASSVGDSDHSPLHF.

This clonotype was seen ten or more times. The chain couples TRBV27 to TRBJ2-7; weak D call: TRBD2 (5 bases). The CDR3 has 14 residues. V was trimmed by 2 bases and J by 1 base, leaving 9 bases between them. Germline lookup yields CDR1 MNHEY and CDR2 SMNVEV (reference sequence). The CDR3 region is CASSLNPGSYEQYF. The CDR3 bases are TGTGCCAGCAGTTTAAATCCGGGGTCCTACGAGCAGTACTTC.

As concerns this clonotype: A much larger clone is a single base away; this may be a read error. The V call is TRBV30, the J call TRBJ1-5, with 12 bases lining up with TRBD1. The junction had 3 bases not matched to a gene; V was cut back by 5 bases and J by 1 base. The germline gives CDR1 GTSNPN, CDR2 SVGIG (reference sequence). The CDR3 totals 15 residues. The CDR3 coding sequence is TGTGCCTGGGGGGACAGGGGGCGAAGCAATCAGCCCCAGCATTTT. It codes for CAWGDRGRSNQPQHF.

There are many counts of this clonotype. Since a much larger clone is just one base distant, this may be a read error. The chain recombines TRBV29-1 with TRBJ2-4; 11 nucleotides match TRBD1. This CDR3 comprises 13 residues. CDR1 is SQVTM, CDR2 ANQGSEA, per germline. CDR3 nucleotides: TGCAGCGTTGAAGGGGACAGGGGGGTGGAGAAGTTCTTC. Translation gives CSVEGDRGVEKFF.

A note on this clonotype: This may arise from a read error, as a much more abundant clone is one base away. J is TRBJ1-5 and V is TRBV7-2; a weak D match, TRBD1 (5 bases). Germline assignment: CDR1 SGHTA and CDR2 FQGNSA. The CDR3 loop spans 13 amino acids. Here the CDR3 reads CASQGGGNQPQQF. CDR3 bases: TGTGCCAGCCAAGGCGGGGGAAATCAGCCCCAGCAGTTT.

This clonotype came up many times. This may come from a read error, since a much larger clone is one base off. The gene calls are TRBV12-3 or TRBV12-4 and TRBJ1-1; no reliable D call. With 3 bases removed from V and 1 base from J, the gap between germline ends came to 6 bases. This CDR3 contains 13 residues. This CDR3 reads CASSFVENTEAFF. The CDR3 DNA reads as TGTGCCAGCAGTTTCGTAGAGAACACTGAAGCTTTCTTT.

At least ten counts were recorded for this clonotype. The chain carries TRBV10-3 and TRBJ2-2; tentative D call: TRBD1 (6 bases). The ends were cut back, 4 bases at V and 3 bases at J, with 9 bases in the middle. The CDR3 covers 14 residues. The germline CDR1 and CDR2 sequences are ENHRY and SYGVKD. The CDR3 protein is CAISGDIHTGELFF. CDR3 in DNA: TGTGCCATCAGTGGGGACATCCACACCGGGGAGCTGTTTTTT.

This clonotype was counted at least ten times. The chain uses TRBV20-1 and TRBJ1-6; possibly TRBD1 for D (5 bases). V shed 0 bases and J shed 0 bases, with 9 bases lying between them. The CDR3 runs to 16 residues. Germline CDR1 reads DFQATT; CDR2 reads SNEGSKA (reference sequence). CDR3 amino acids: CSAREAGSSYNSPLHF. In nucleotides, the CDR3 is TGCAGTGCTAGAGAGGCAGGGAGCTCCTATAATTCACCCCTCCACTTT.

With respect to this clonotype: Given a much more abundant clone one base away, this may be a read error. The chain carries TRBV14 and TRBJ1-1; 11 bases map to TRBD1. The ends lost 2 bases at V and 10 bases at J; junction bases unmatched: 9. Germline V gene data show CDR1 as SGHDN and CDR2 as FVKESK. The CDR3 totals 15 residues. CDR3 region: CASSQFRGTGGGAFF. The CDR3 nucleotides are TGTGCCAGCAGCCAATTCCGCGGGACAGGGGGTGGAGCTTTCTTT.

V usage is TRBV4-1 and J usage is TRBJ2-5; TRBD2 matches at 9 bases. This CDR3 comprises 16 residues. The V and J ends lost 4 bases and 5 bases, in that order; junction bases with no gene match: 11. Per germline, CDR1 MGHRA and CDR2 YSYEKL. CDR3: CASSRVASGTGETQYF. The CDR3 DNA reads TGCGCCAGCAGCCGGGTGGCTAGCGGGACGGGGGAGACCCAGTACTTC.